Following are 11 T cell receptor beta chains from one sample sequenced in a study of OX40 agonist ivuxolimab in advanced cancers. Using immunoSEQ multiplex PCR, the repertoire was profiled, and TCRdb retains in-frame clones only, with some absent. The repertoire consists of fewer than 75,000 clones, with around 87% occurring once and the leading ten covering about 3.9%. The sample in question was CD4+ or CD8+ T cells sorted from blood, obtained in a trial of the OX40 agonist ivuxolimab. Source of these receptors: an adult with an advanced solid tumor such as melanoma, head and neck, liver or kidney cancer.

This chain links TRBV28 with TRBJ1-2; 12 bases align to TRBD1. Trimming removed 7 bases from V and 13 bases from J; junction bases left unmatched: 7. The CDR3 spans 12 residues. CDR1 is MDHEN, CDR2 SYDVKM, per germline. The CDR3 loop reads CASKPGQGAVTF. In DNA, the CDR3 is TGTGCCAGCAAACCGGGACAGGGGGCGGTCACCTTC.

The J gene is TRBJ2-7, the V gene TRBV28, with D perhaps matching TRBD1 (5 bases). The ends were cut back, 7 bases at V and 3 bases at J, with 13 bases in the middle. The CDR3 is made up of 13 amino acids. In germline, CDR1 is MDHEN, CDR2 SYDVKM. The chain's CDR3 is CASTPTALYEQYF. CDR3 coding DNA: TGTGCCAGCACCCCGACAGCCCTCTACGAGCAGTACTTC.

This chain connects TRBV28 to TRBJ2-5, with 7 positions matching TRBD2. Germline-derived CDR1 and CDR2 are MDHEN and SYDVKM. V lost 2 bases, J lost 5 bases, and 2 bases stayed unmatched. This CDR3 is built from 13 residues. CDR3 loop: CASSLAGDETQYF. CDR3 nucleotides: TGTGCCAGCAGTTTAGCGGGGGACGAGACCCAGTACTTC. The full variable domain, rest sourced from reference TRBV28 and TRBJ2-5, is DVKVTQSSRYLVKRTGEKVFLECVQDMDHENMFWYRQDPGLGLRLIYFSYDVKMKEKGDIPEGYSVSREKKERFSLILESASTNQTSMYLCASSLAGDETQYFGPGTRLLVL.

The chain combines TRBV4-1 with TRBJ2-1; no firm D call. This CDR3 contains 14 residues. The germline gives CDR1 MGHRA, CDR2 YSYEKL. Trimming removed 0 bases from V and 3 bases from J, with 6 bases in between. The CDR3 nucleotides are TGCGCCAGCAGCCAAGACGGCTACTACAATGAGCAGTTCTTC. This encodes CASSQDGYYNEQFF.

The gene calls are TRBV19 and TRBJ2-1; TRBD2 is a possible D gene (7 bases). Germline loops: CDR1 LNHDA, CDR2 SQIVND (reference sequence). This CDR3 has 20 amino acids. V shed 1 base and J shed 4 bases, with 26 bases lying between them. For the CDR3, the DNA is TGTGCCAGTAGTATAGGGGCAAGGGGGGGGATCGGCGGCGTATACAATGAGCAGTTCTTC. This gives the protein CASSIGARGGIGGVYNEQFF.

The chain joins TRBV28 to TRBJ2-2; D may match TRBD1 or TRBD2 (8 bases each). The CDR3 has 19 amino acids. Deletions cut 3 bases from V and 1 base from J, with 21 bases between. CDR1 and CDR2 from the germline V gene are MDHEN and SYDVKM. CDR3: CASSFLAGRTGLNTGELFF. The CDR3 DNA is TGTGCCAGCAGTTTTTTAGCGGGGCGGACAGGGTTGAACACCGGGGAGCTGTTTTTT.

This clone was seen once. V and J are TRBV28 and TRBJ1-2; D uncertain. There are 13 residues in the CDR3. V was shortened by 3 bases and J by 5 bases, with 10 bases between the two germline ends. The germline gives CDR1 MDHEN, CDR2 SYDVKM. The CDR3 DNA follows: TGTGCCAGCAGTTTTGCTGCGCGGTATGGCTACACCTTC. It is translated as CASSFAARYGYTF.

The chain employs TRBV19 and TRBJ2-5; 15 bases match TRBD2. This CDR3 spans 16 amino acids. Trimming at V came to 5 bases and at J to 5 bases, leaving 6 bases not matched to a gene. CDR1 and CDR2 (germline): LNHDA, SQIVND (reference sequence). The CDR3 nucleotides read TGTGCCAGTAGTCCGGGACTAGCGGGGGGTTCGGAGACCCAGTACTTC. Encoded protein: CASSPGLAGGSETQYF. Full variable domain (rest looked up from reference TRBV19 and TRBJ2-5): DGGITQSPKYLFRKEGQNVTLSCEQNLNHDAMYWYRQDPGQGLRLIYYSQIVNDFQKGDIAEGYSVSREKKESFPLTVTSAQKNPTAFYLCASSPGLAGGSETQYFGPGTRLLVL.

The CDR3 is CASSEAPANTEAFF. CDR3 bases: TGTGCCAGCAGTGAAGCCCCAGCGAACACTGAAGCTTTCTTT. The chain carries TRBV6-1 and TRBJ1-1, with D unresolved. Germline V lookup: CDR1 MNHNS, CDR2 SASEGT. The V and J ends lost 0 bases and 1 base respectively, with 6 bases between them. This CDR3 spans 14 amino acids.

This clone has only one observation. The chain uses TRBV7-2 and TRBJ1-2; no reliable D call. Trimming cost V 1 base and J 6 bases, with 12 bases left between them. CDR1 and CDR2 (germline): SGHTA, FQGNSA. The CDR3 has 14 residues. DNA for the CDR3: TGTGCCAGCAGCTTAGGTTCGATACCCAATGGCTACACCTTC. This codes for CASSLGSIPNGYTF.

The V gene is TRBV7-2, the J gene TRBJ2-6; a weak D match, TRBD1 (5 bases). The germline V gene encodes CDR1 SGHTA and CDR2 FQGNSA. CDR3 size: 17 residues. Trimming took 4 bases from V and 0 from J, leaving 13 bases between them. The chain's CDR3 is CASSYSRQTSGANVLTF. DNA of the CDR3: TGTGCCAGCAGCTATAGTAGACAGACCTCTGGGGCCAACGTCCTGACTTTC.